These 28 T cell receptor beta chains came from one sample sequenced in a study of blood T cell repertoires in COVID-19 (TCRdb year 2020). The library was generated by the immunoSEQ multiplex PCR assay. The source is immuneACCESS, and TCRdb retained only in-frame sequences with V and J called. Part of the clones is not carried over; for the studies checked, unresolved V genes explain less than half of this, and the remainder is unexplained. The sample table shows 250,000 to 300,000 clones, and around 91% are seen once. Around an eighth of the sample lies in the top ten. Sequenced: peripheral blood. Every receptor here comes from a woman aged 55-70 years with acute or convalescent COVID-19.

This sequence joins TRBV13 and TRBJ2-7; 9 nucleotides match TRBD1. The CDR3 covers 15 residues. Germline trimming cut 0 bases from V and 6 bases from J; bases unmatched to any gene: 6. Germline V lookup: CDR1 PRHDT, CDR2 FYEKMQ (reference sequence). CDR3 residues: CASSLGGQGFTEQYF. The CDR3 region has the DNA TGTGCCAGCAGCTTAGGGGGACAGGGTTTCACCGAGCAGTACTTC.

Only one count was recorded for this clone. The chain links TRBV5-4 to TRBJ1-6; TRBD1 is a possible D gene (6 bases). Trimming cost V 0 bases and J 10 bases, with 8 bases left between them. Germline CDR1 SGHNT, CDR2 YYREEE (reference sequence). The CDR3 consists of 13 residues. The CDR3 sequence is CASSLVQGSPLHF. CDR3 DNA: TGTGCCAGCAGCTTGGTGCAGGGGTCACCCCTCCACTTT.

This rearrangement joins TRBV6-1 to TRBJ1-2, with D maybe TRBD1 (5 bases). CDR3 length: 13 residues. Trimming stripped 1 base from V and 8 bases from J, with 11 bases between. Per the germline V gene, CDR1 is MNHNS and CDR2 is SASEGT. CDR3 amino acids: CASSEGDWEGYTF. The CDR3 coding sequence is TGTGCCAGCAGTGAAGGGGACTGGGAGGGCTACACCTTC.

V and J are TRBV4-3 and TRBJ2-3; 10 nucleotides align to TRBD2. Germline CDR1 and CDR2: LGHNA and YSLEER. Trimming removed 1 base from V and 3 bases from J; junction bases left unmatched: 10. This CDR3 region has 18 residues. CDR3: CASSQGLAGAGATDTQYF. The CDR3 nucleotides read TGCGCCAGCAGCCAAGGGCTAGCGGGAGCCGGAGCAACAGATACGCAGTATTTT.

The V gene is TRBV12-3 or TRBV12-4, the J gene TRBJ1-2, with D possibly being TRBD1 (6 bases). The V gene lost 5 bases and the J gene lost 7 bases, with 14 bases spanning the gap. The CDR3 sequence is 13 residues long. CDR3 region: CASSTGGRVGYTF. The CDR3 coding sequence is TGTGCCAGCAGTACGGGGGGCAGGGTTGGCTACACCTTC.

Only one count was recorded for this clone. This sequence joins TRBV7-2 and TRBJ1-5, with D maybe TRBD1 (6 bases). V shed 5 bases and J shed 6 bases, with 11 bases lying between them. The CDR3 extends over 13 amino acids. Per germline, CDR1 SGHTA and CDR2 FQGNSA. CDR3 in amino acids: CASSNREGQPQHF. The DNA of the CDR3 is TGTGCCAGCAGCAACAGGGAGGGTCAGCCCCAGCATTTT.

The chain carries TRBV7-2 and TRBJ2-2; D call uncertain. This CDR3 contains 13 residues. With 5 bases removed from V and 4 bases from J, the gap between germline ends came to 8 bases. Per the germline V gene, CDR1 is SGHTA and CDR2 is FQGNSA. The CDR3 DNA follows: TGTGCCAGCAGCCGCACTTTCACCGGGGAGCTGTTTTTT. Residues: CASSRTFTGELFF.

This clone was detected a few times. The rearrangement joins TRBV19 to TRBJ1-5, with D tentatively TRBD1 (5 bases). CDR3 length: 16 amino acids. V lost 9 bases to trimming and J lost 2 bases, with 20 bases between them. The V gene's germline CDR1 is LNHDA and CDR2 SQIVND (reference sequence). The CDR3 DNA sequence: TGTGCCAGCAGGGCCCCCGACCCAGGAGGCAATCAGCCCCAGCATTTT. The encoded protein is CASRAPDPGGNQPQHF.

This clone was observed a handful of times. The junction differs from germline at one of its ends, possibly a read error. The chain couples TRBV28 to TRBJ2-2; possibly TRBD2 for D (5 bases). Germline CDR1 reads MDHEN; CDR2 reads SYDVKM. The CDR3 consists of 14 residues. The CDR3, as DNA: TGTGCCACCAGTCCCGAGGGCCAGGCCGGGGAGCTGTTTTTT. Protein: CATSPEGQAGELFF.

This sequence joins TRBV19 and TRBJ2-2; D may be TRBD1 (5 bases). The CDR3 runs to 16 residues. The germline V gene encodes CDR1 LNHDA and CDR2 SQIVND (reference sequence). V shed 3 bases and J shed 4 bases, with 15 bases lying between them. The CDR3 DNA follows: TGTGCCAGTAGTATCGACTGGGGCTCTAGCACCGGGGAGCTGTTTTTT. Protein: CASSIDWGSSTGELFF.

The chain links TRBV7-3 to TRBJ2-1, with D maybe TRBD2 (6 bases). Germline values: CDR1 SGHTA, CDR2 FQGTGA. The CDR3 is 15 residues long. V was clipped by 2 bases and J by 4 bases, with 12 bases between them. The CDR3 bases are TGTGCCAGCAGCTTAGGGTCGGGGAGGTACAATGAGCAGTTCTTC. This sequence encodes CASSLGSGRYNEQFF.

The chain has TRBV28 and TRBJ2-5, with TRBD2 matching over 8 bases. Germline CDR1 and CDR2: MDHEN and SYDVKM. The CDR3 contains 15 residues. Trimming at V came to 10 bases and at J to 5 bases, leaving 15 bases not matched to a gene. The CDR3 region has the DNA TGTGCCACCGCGTCGGGAGGGAGGGCCTGGGAGACCCAGTACTTC. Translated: CATASGGRAWETQYF.

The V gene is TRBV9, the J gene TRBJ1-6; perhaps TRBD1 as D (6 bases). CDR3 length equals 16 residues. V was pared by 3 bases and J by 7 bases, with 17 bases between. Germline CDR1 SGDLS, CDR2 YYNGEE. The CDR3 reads CASSEGDLRRNSPLHF. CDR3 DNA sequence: TGTGCCAGCAGCGAGGGGGACCTTAGAAGGAATTCACCCCTCCACTTT.

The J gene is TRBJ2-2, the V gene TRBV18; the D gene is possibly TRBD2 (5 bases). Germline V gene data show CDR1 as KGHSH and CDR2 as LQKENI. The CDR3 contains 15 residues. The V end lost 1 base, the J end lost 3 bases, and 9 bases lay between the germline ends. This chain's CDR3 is CASSPQRVHTGELFF. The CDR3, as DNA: TGTGCCAGCTCACCACAGAGGGTCCACACCGGGGAGCTGTTTTTT.

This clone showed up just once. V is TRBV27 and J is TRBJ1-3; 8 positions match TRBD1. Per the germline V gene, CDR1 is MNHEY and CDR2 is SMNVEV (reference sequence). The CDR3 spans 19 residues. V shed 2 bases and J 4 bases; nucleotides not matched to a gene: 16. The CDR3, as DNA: TGTGCCAGCAGTTTAGTTGAGACAGGGGATTTGAATCCCGGAAACACCATATATTTT. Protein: CASSLVETGDLNPGNTIYF.

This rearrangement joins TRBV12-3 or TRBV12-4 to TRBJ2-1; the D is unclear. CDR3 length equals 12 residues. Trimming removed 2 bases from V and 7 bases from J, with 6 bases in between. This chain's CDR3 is CASSLSVNEQFF. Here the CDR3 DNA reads TGTGCCAGCAGTTTATCAGTGAATGAGCAGTTCTTC.

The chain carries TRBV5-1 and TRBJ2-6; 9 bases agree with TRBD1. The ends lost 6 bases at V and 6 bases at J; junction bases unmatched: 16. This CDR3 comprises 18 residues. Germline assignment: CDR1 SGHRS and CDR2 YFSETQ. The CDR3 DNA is TGCGCCAGCACCGGCGCCGGGGTACAGGGGGCGACGGCCAACGTCCTGACTTTC. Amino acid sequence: CASTGAGVQGATANVLTF.

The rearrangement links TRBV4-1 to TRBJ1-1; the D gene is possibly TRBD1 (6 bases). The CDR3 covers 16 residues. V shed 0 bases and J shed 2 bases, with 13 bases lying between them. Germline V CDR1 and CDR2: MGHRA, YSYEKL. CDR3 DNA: TGCGCCAGCAGCCAAGAGGCAGGGGTGGGTAACACTGAAGCTTTCTTT. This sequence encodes CASSQEAGVGNTEAFF.

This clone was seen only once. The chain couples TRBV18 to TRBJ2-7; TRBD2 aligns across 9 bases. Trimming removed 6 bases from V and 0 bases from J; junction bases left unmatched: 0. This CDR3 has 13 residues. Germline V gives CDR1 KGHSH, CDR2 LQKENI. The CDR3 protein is CASSSGSSYEQYF. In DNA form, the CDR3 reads TGTGCCAGCTCTAGCGGGAGCTCCTACGAGCAGTACTTC.

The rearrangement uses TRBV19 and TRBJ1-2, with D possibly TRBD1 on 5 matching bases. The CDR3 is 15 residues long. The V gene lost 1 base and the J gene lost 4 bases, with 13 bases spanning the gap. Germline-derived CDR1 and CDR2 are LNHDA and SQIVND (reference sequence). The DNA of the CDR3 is TGTGCCAGTAGTATAGGAGCACAGGCTGGCTATGGCTACACCTTC. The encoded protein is CASSIGAQAGYGYTF.

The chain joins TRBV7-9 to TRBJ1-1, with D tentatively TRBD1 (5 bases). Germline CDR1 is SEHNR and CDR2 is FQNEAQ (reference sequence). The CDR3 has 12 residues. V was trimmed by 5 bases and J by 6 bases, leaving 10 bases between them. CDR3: CASSTQGSEAFF. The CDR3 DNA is TGTGCCAGCAGCACCCAGGGATCTGAAGCTTTCTTT. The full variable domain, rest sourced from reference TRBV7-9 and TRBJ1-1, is DTGVSQNPRHKITKRGQNVTFRCDPISEHNRLYWYRQTLGQGPEFLTYFQNEAQLEKSRLLSDRFSAERPKGSFSTLEIQRTEQGDSAMYLCASSTQGSEAFFGQGTRLTVV.

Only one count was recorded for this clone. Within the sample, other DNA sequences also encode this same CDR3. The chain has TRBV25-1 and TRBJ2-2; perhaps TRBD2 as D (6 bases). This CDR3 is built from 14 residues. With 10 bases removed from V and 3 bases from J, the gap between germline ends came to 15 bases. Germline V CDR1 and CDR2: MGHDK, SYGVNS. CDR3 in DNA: TGTGCCAAACTGGACGGGGACTACACCGGGGAGCTGTTTTTT. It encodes CAKLDGDYTGELFF.

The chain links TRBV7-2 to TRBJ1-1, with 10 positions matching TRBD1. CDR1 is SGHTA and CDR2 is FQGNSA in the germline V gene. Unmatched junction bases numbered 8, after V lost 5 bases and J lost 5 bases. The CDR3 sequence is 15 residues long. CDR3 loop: CASSKGQGMGTEAFF. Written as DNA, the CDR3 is TGTGCCAGCAGCAAGGGACAGGGGATGGGGACTGAAGCTTTCTTT.

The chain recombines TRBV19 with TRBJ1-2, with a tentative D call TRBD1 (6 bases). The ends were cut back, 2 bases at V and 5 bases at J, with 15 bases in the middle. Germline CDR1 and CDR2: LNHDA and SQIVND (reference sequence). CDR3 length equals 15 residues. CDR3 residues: CASSILAGVVYGYTF. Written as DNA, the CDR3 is TGTGCCAGTAGTATACTCGCAGGGGTTGTTTATGGCTACACCTTC.

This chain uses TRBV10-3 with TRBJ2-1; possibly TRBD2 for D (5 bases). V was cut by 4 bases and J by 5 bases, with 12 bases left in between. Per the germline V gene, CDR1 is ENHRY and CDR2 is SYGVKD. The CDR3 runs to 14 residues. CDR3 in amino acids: CAISGERTDNEQFF. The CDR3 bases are TGTGCCATCAGTGGGGAGCGGACCGACAATGAGCAGTTCTTC.

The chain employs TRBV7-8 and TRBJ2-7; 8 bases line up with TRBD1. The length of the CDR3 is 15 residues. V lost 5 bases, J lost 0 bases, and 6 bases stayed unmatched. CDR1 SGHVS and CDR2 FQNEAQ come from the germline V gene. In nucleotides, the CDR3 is TGTGCCAGCAGCGCCCGGGACAGGTTCTCCTACGAGCAGTACTTC. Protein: CASSARDRFSYEQYF.

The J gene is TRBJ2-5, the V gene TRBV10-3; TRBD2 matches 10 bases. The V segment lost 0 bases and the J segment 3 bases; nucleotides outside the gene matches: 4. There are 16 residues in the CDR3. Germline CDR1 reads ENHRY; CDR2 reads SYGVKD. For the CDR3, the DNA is TGTGCCATCAGTGAGTCCCTAGCGGGAGTCAAAGAGACCCAGTACTTC. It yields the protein CAISESLAGVKETQYF.

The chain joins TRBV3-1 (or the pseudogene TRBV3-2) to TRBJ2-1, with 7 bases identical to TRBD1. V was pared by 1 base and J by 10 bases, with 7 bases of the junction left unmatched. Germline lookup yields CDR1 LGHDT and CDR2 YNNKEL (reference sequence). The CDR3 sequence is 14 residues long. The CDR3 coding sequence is TGTGCCAGCAGCCAAGGGGGACAGCGAGTGGAGCAGTTCTTC. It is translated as CASSQGGQRVEQFF.